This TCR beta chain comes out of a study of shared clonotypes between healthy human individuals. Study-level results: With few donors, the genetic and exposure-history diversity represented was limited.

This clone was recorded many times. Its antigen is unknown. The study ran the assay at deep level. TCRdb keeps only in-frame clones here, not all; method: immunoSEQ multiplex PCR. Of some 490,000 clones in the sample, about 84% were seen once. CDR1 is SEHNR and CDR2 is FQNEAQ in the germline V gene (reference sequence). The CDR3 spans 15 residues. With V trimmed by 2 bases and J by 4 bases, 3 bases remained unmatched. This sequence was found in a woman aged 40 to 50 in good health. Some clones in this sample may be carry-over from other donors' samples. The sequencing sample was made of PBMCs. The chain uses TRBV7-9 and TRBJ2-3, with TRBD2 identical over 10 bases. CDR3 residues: CASSLSSGSSDTQYF. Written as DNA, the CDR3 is TGTGCCAGCAGCTTATCTAGCGGGAGTTCAGATACGCAGTATTTT.